Detailed here is one T cell receptor (beta chain). Germline V gives CDR1 SGHVS, CDR2 FNYEAQ. The ends were cut back, 1 base at V and 2 bases at J, with 12 bases in the middle. This CDR3 is 16 amino acids long. These data originate in a study of blood T cell repertoires in COVID-19. Overall study: COVID-19 samples, acute and convalescent, were from the United States, Italy and Spain. The analysed material was cDNA or gDNA that came from T cells, B-cell-depleted T cells, or PBMCs.

In the original processing: How many nucleated cells were present was estimated from reference gene primer amplification. TCRdb keeps only in-frame clones here, not all; method: immunoSEQ multiplex PCR. The V and J calls and clone size were taken over from that table, and D and trimming were inferred from the DNA. The top ten clones hold about 6% of a sample with about 300,000 clones, approximately 88% of them seen once. The receptor was derived from a man younger than 35 who had recovered from COVID-19. The sequenced material came from peripheral blood. The rearrangement uses TRBV7-6 and TRBJ1-3; no reliable D call. The DNA for the CDR3 is TGTGCCAGCAGCTTAGGGCCCGGCGGGGCTGGAAACACCATATATTTT. Translated: CASSLGPGGAGNTIYF. Filled out from reference TRBV7-6 and TRBJ1-3, the complete variable domain reads GAGVSQSPRYKVTKRGQDVALRCDPISGHVSLYWYRQALGQGPEFLTYFNYEAQQDKSGLPNDRFSAERPEGSISTLTIQRTEQRDSAMYRCASSLGPGGAGNTIYFGEGSWLTVV.